This T cell receptor (beta chain) was recovered during a study of T cell repertoires in cytomegalovirus infection. This clonotype was picked up many times. The antigen remains undetermined. From germline, CDR1 is SGHVS and CDR2 FNYEAQ. V gave up 2 bases and J gave up 4 bases; unmatched junction bases: 8. The CDR3 runs to 16 residues. TCRdb redid the calling of the reads with MiXCR, one entry per CDR3 protein. The sample carries around 800,000 distinct CDR3 sequences, approximately 30% recorded once. This clonotype originated in a human donor in good health (CMV status not recorded). Some clones in this sample may be carry-over from other donors' samples. This chain joins TRBV7-6 and TRBJ2-3; 8 positions match TRBD1. Sequenced here: cultured CD8+ T cells from PBMCs, sampled from culture after CMV antigen stimulation. The chain's CDR3 is CASSLSPGGLPDTQYF. CDR3 nucleotides: TGTGCCAGCAGCTTAAGCCCAGGGGGCCTCCCAGATACGCAGTATTTT.